The 28 T cell receptor beta chains below were found in one sample sequenced in a study of T cells after yellow fever vaccination. TCRdb reprocessed the 5' RACE reads with MiXCR, giving one entry per CDR3 protein. The sample carries more than 95,000 distinct CDR3 sequences, around 15% recorded once. The specimen was CD8+ T cells sorted from PBMCs, collected 5 days after the yellow fever booster vaccination. The receptors originated from a man younger than 35 who received the YFV17D yellow fever vaccine.

This clonotype was detected many times. The chain recombines TRBV4-1 with TRBJ2-7; D possibly matches TRBD1 or TRBD2 (5 bases each). This CDR3 region has 14 residues. Germline CDR1 MGHRA, CDR2 YSYEKL. V gave up 6 bases and J gave up 2 bases, with 14 bases separating them. In nucleotides, the CDR3 is TGCGCCAGCAGTCCTAAGTGGGGACCCTACGAGCAGTACGTC. Its translation is CASSPKWGPYEQYV.

V usage is TRBV6-2 or TRBV6-3 and J usage is TRBJ2-7; D is unclear. This CDR3 has 14 residues. Between the trimmed V and J ends, which lost 5 bases and 3 bases, there was a span of 14 bases. From germline, CDR1 is MNHEY and CDR2 SVGEGT. The CDR3 region has the DNA TGTGCCAGCAGTCCCGTGGGGATAAACTACGAGCAGTACTTC. Encoded protein: CASSPVGINYEQYF.

In this sample, this clonotype turned up a few times. The rearrangement links TRBV11-2 to TRBJ2-7, with 11 bases fitting TRBD2. Germline CDR1 SGHAT, CDR2 FQNNGV. This CDR3 region has 15 residues. DNA for the CDR3: TGTGCCAGCAGTTTAGCGGGGGGGCTCGGCGGCGAGCAGTACGTC. Its protein product is CASSLAGGLGGEQYV.

The V gene is TRBV30, the J gene TRBJ1-5; 7 bases are shared with TRBD1. V lost 3 bases to trimming and J lost 6 bases; unmatched junction nucleotides: 8. CDR1 and CDR2 from the germline V gene are GTSNPN and SVGIG (reference sequence). The CDR3 is 14 amino acids. The chain's CDR3 is CAWRNDRAGQPQHF. DNA for the CDR3: TGTGCCTGGAGGAACGACAGGGCGGGTCAGCCCCAGCATTTT.

The sample holds a few counts of this clonotype. This chain joins TRBV18 and TRBJ1-6; D possibly corresponds to TRBD1 (5 bases). Trimming cost V 6 bases and J 5 bases, with 14 bases left between them. The germline V gene encodes CDR1 KGHSH and CDR2 LQKENI. This CDR3 is built from 15 residues. CDR3 sequence (DNA): TGTGCCAGCTCGACGGGACGGAGCAATAATTCACCCCTCCACTTT. Its translation is CASSTGRSNNSPLHF.

The sample holds a few counts of this clonotype. The CDR3 DNA reads as TGTGCCAGCAGTTACTCGTTGCGGGGGGGCCCAGATACGCAGTATTTT. Encoded protein: CASSYSLRGGPDTQYF. The gene calls are TRBV6-5 and TRBJ2-3; 9 bases align to TRBD2. This CDR3 is 16 amino acids long. V lost 0 bases and J lost 4; bases outside the gene matches: 5. CDR1 and CDR2 (germline): MNHEY, SVGAGI.

The J gene is TRBJ2-3, the V gene TRBV9; D may correspond to TRBD1 or TRBD2 (6 bases each). The CDR3 loop spans 16 amino acids. The V gene lost 1 base and the J gene lost 4 bases, with 16 bases spanning the gap. CDR1 is SGDLS and CDR2 is YYNGEE in the germline V gene. The CDR3 protein is CASSVFPGALADTQYF. The CDR3 DNA follows: TGTGCCAGCAGCGTATTCCCGGGGGCATTGGCAGATACGCAGTATTTT.

A few counts support this clonotype. The CDR3 DNA sequence: TGTGCCAGCGGCGGGACGGACACTGAAGCTTTCTTT. Translating gives CASGGTDTEAFF. The chain uses TRBV7-9 and TRBJ1-1; maybe TRBD1 (5 bases). Germline V gives CDR1 SEHNR, CDR2 FQNEAQ (reference sequence). The germline V and J ends were trimmed by 8 bases and 3 bases, with 10 bases remaining between them. The CDR3 is 12 amino acids.

This chain connects TRBV5-4 to TRBJ2-2, with D unclear. Germline V lookup: CDR1 SGHNT, CDR2 YYREEE (reference sequence). The CDR3 is 12 amino acids. V was pared by 0 bases and J by 8 bases, with 5 bases between. DNA for the CDR3: TGTGCCAGCAGCTTGGGTGAAGGGGAGCTGTTTTTT. This encodes CASSLGEGELFF.

This clonotype showed up just a few times. This chain joins TRBV7-9 and TRBJ2-2, with no clear D. V was pared by 0 bases and J by 6 bases, with 8 bases between. CDR3 length equals 14 residues. Germline V gene data show CDR1 as SEHNR and CDR2 as FQNEAQ (reference sequence). CDR3 amino acids: CASSLASVPGELFF. The CDR3 DNA is TGTGCCAGCAGCTTAGCTTCAGTCCCCGGGGAGCTGTTTTTT.

This clonotype was picked up a small number of times. The V call is TRBV11-2, the J call TRBJ2-7, with 14 bases lining up with TRBD2. This CDR3 region has 17 residues. With V trimmed by 4 bases and J by 3 bases, 8 bases remained unmatched. Germline-derived CDR1 and CDR2 are SGHAT and FQNNGV. As DNA, the CDR3 is TGTGCCAGCAGCTCATGGACTAGCGGGGGGCCTCACTACGAGCAGTACTTC. This translates into CASSSWTSGGPHYEQYF.

The rearrangement links TRBV19 to TRBJ1-3; D is unresolved. Germline V gene sequence: CDR1 LNHDA, CDR2 SQIVND (reference sequence). Trimming shortened V by 5 bases and J by 2 bases, and 7 bases separated the two germline ends. CDR3 length: 13 residues. The CDR3 DNA reads as TGTGCCAGTAGTCTAAGGCCTGGAAACACCATATATTTT. Translating it yields CASSLRPGNTIYF. Looking up the rest from reference TRBV19 and TRBJ1-3 gives the full variable domain: DGGITQSPKYLFRKEGQNVTLSCEQNLNHDAMYWYRQDPGQGLRLIYYSQIVNDFQKGDIAEGYSVSREKKESFPLTVTSAQKNPTAFYLCASSLRPGNTIYFGEGSWLTVV.

The CDR3 is CASSIGGGAAYEQYV. The DNA for the CDR3 is TGTGCCAGTAGTATAGGTGGCGGAGCCGCCTACGAGCAGTACGTC. V and J are TRBV19 and TRBJ2-7; the D is unclear. CDR3 length: 15 amino acids. The V gene lost 1 base and the J gene lost 2 bases, with 12 bases spanning the gap. The V gene's germline CDR1 is LNHDA and CDR2 SQIVND (reference sequence).

This clonotype was detected only a few times. In nucleotides, the CDR3 is TGTGCCAGCAGTTTCCCCCCCGGGTATGAGCAGTTCTTC. The encoded protein is CASSFPPGYEQFF. The chain has TRBV12-3 or TRBV12-4 and TRBJ2-1, with D unclear. The CDR3 runs 13 residues. Between the trimmed V and J ends, which lost 3 bases and 8 bases, there was a span of 11 bases.

V gene TRBV7-2 combines with J gene TRBJ2-5, with 8 positions matching TRBD1. The CDR3 length is 18 residues. The germline gives CDR1 SGHTA, CDR2 FQGNSA. Germline trimming cut 1 base from V and 2 bases from J; bases unmatched to any gene: 12. CDR3 coding DNA: TGTGCCAGCAGCTTAGGAACAGGGGGATTGGGCCCTCAAGAGACCCAGTACTTC. Translated: CASSLGTGGLGPQETQYF.

The sample holds one count of this clonotype. The chain carries TRBV4-3 and TRBJ2-7, with 9 positions matching TRBD2. In germline, CDR1 is LGHNA, CDR2 YSLEER. The CDR3 spans 14 residues. With V trimmed by 4 bases and J by 5 bases, 6 bases remained unmatched. The CDR3 region has the DNA TGCGCCAGCAGCCGAGTAGCGGGGGACCACGAGCAGTACTTC. This translates into CASSRVAGDHEQYF.

This clonotype was recorded at least ten times. CDR3 loop: CASSRYRDSTGELFF. In nucleotides, the CDR3 is TGTGCCAGTAGCAGATACCGGGACTCCACCGGGGAGCTGTTTTTT. This chain links TRBV19 with TRBJ2-2; the D gene is possibly TRBD2 (6 bases). This CDR3 region has 15 residues. CDR1 is LNHDA, CDR2 SQIVND, per germline (reference sequence). V was trimmed by 6 bases and J by 4 bases, leaving 15 bases between them.

This chain links TRBV6-1 with TRBJ1-5; the D gene is possibly TRBD1 (6 bases). The CDR3 sequence is 15 residues long. Deletions cut 6 bases from V and 7 bases from J, with 19 bases between. Germline V CDR1 and CDR2: MNHNS, SASEGT. Here the CDR3 DNA reads TGTGCCAGCAGACCCTTCGTCAGGGGCGGCCAGCCCCAGCATTTT. Encoded protein: CASRPFVRGGQPQHF.

This clonotype was recorded a few times. V gene TRBV7-9 combines with J gene TRBJ2-1, with D possibly being TRBD1 (6 bases). CDR3 length: 14 amino acids. Germline-derived CDR1 and CDR2 are SEHNR and FQNEAQ (reference sequence). The V end was cut by 2 bases, the J end by 5 bases, with 10 bases between. The CDR3 coding sequence is TGTGCCAGCAGCTTATCCGGACAGCACAATGAGCAGTTCTTC. Protein product: CASSLSGQHNEQFF. The whole variable domain, remainder taken from reference TRBV7-9 and TRBJ2-1, is DTGVSQNPRHKITKRGQNVTFRCDPISEHNRLYWYRQTLGQGPEFLTYFQNEAQLEKSRLLSDRFSAERPKGSFSTLEIQRTEQGDSAMYLCASSLSGQHNEQFFGPGTRLTVL.

The rearrangement joins TRBV7-6 to TRBJ1-3; 9 nucleotides align to TRBD1. This CDR3 has 17 residues. Unmatched junction bases numbered 8, after V lost 5 bases and J lost 0 bases. Germline CDR1 SGHVS, CDR2 FNYEAQ. Here the CDR3 DNA reads TGTGCCAGCAGCCAACGACAGGGGGTCGTCTCTGGAAACACCATATATTTT. Residues: CASSQRQGVVSGNTIYF.

In this sample, this clonotype turned up a few times. The chain is built from TRBV12-3 or TRBV12-4 and TRBJ1-1; 7 positions match TRBD1. Losses at the gene ends were 0 bases for V and 8 bases for J; bases not matched to a gene: 6. CDR3 length: 14 amino acids. The CDR3 DNA sequence: TGTGCCAGCAGTTTAGCGGGGGGGACAGCGGAAGCTTTCTTT. Protein product: CASSLAGGTAEAFF.

The rearrangement uses TRBV7-9 and TRBJ2-3; TRBD2 matches 10 bases. Germline lookup yields CDR1 SEHNR and CDR2 FQNEAQ (reference sequence). The length of the CDR3 is 16 residues. The V segment lost 5 bases and the J segment 1 base; nucleotides outside the gene matches: 6. CDR3 in amino acids: CASSVQLAGGTDTQYF. The CDR3 DNA sequence: TGTGCCAGCAGCGTCCAGCTAGCGGGGGGCACAGATACGCAGTATTTT.

The table lists this clonotype with a few counts. The chain employs TRBV30 and TRBJ1-4, with TRBD1 matching 7 bases. Trimming at V came to 2 bases and at J to 0 bases, leaving 3 bases not matched to a gene. Germline V gene lookup returns CDR1 GTSNPN and CDR2 SVGIG (reference sequence). This CDR3 has 15 residues. The DNA of the CDR3 is TGTGCCTGGAGTTTTACAGGGGCAACTAATGAAAAACTGTTTTTT. The encoded protein is CAWSFTGATNEKLFF.

This clonotype was detected a few times. This sequence joins TRBV6-5 and TRBJ2-1, with TRBD2 matching 9 bases. The V gene's germline CDR1 is MNHEY and CDR2 SVGAGI. This CDR3 region has 16 residues. V was pared by 5 bases and J by 9 bases, with 14 bases of the junction left unmatched. The CDR3 DNA follows: TGTGCCAGCAGTCCTCCTCCGTCCGGGACTAGCTCTGAGCAGTTCTTC. Translating gives CASSPPPSGTSSEQFF.

In this sample, this clonotype turned up a few times. This chain uses TRBV4-1 with TRBJ1-3; no definite D call. V shed 1 base and J shed 8 bases, with 6 bases lying between them. From germline, CDR1 is MGHRA and CDR2 YSYEKL. CDR3 length equals 12 residues. CDR3 in amino acids: CASSQVGDTIYF. The CDR3 DNA reads TGCGCCAGCAGCCAAGTCGGGGACACCATATATTTT.

The rearrangement links TRBV6-6 to TRBJ1-1, with D unresolved. The CDR3 spans 12 residues. The germline CDR1 and CDR2 sequences are MNHNY and SVGAGI (reference sequence). Trimming cost V 4 bases and J 1 base, with 4 bases left between them. The CDR3 here is CASSSENTEAFF. CDR3 in DNA: TGTGCCAGCAGTTCAGAGAACACTGAAGCTTTCTTT.

The V gene is TRBV5-8, the J gene TRBJ1-2; D perhaps matches TRBD1 (5 bases). Trimming shortened V by 3 bases and J by 2 bases, and 8 bases separated the two germline ends. The CDR3 consists of 13 residues. CDR1 is SGHTS, CDR2 YDEGEE, per germline. CDR3 coding DNA: TGTGCCAGCAGCTCCCAGGGAAACTATGGCTACACCTTC. It specifies CASSSQGNYGYTF.

This clonotype was counted only a few times. The chain carries TRBV9 and TRBJ1-5; D is possibly TRBD1 (5 bases). The germline V gene encodes CDR1 SGDLS and CDR2 YYNGEE. V lost 0 bases, J lost 3 bases, and 10 bases lay in between. This CDR3 is built from 15 residues. CDR3 loop: CASSVGAGTNQPQHF. The CDR3 region has the DNA TGTGCCAGCAGCGTAGGTGCAGGGACCAATCAGCCCCAGCATTTT.